One T cell receptor (beta chain) is described in this entry. Its matching antigen is unknown. This entry comes from a study of T cell responses to AZD1222 COVID-19 vaccine. General study results and limits: As reported, nearly half of all spike-specific TCRs target variant regions that are unmutated. The donors showed a predominance of white British ancestry and of females, with possible underestimation of clonal diversity. Repertoires were sampled only after the peak T cell response.

The CDR3 has 12 amino acids. CDR1 LNHDA and CDR2 SQIVND come from the germline V gene (reference sequence). V lost 2 bases, J lost 4 bases, and 6 bases lay in between. Repertoires were generated with immunoSEQ multiplex PCR, while TCRdb's copy carries only in-frame clones and drops some. The data show 210,000 or so clones, just over 90% seen once. The chain carries TRBV19 and TRBJ2-7, with a tentative D call TRBD2 (5 bases). Sample: peripheral blood, taken on day 0 of MenACWY control vaccination. This receptor was identified in an adult in good health. For the CDR3, the DNA is TGTGCCAGTAGTATACCGGGGTACGAGCAGTACTTC. This gives the protein CASSIPGYEQYF.